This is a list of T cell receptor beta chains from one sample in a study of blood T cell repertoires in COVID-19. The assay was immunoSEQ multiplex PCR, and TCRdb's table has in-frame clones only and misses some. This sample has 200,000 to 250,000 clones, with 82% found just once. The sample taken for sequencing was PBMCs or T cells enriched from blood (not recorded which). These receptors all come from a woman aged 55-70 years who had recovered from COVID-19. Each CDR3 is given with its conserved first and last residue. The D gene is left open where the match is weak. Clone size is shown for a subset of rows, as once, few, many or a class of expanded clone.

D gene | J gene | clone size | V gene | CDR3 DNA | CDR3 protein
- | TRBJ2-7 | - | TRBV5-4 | TGTGCCAGCAGCCACGGGACTCAATACTACGAGCAGTACTTC | CASSHGTQYYEQYF
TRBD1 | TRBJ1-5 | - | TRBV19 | TGTGCCAGTAGTATGCGGGACAGGGCTGATCAGCCCCAGCATTTT | CASSMRDRADQPQHF
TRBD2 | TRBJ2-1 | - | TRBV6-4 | TGTGCCAGCAGTGAGGGGACTAGCGGGATAGATGAGCAGTTCTTC | CASSEGTSGIDEQFF
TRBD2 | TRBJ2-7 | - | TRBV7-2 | TGTGCCAGCAGCGTCGCTAGCGGTAGCTCCTACGAGCAGTACTTC | CASSVASGSSYEQYF
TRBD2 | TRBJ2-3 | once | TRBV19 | TGTGCCAGTAGGCGGACTAGCGGGAGGAGTAGGGGCACAGATACGCAGTATTTT | CASRRTSGRSRGTDTQYF
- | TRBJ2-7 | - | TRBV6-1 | TGTGCCAGCAGTGAATTAGGGGGAGCGGTCCACGAGCAGTACTTC | CASSELGGAVHEQYF
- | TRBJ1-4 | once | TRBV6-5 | TGTGCCAGCAGTTCCCAAGGAGGAAATGAAAAACTGTTTTTT | CASSSQGGNEKLFF
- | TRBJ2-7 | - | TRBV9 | TGTGCCAGCAGCGTAGAGGATGTAGGGGCTTACACCTACGAGCAGTACTTC | CASSVEDVGAYTYEQYF
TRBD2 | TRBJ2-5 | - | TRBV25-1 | TGTGCCAGCAGGATGACTAGCGGGAAGGAGACCCAGTACTTC | CASRMTSGKETQYF
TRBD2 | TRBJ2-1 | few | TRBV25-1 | TGTGCCAGCAGTGATTGGCTAGCGGGAGGTAAGGATGAGCAGTTCTTC | CASSDWLAGGKDEQFF
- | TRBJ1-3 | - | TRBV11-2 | TGTGCCAGCAGCTCGGACTCACGCGGAAACACCATATATTTT | CASSSDSRGNTIYF
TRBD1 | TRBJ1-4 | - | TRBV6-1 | TGTGCCAGCAGTGAAAGGGACAGCAATGAAAAACTGTTTTTT | CASSERDSNEKLFF
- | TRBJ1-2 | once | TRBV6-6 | TGTGCCAGCAGTTACCCGCAGGGGAGTCATGGCTACACCTTC | CASSYPQGSHGYTF
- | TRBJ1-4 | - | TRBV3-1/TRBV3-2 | TGTGCCAGCAGCCAAGCGGTAGAAAAACTGTTTTTT | CASSQAVEKLFF
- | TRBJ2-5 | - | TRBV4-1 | TGCGCCAGCAGCCAAGAGGAGGGCGGGACCCAGTACTTC | CASSQEEGGTQYF
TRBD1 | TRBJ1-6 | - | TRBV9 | TGTGCCAGCAGCGTAGGGGACAGTTTTTCACCCCTCCACTTT | CASSVGDSFSPLHF
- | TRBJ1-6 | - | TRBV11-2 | TGTGCCAGCAGCCCAAGCGGGGCGAATTCACCCCTCCACTTT | CASSPSGANSPLHF
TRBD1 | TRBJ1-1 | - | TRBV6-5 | TGTGCCAGCACCGTACAGGGGGCAGCTGAAGCTTTCTTT | CASTVQGAAEAFF
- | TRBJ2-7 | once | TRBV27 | TGTGCCAGCACCACATTCCGGGCCGAAGAGGGATACGAGCAGTACTTC | CASTTFRAEEGYEQYF
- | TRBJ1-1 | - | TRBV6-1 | TGTGCCAGCAGTGAAGGTGGCGCCGGCTCAGGCACTGAAGCTTTCTTT | CASSEGGAGSGTEAFF
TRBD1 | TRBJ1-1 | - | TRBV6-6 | TGTGCCAGCAGCTTCAATACAGGGGGCACTGAAGCTTTCTTT | CASSFNTGGTEAFF
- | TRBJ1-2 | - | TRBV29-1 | TGCAGCGTTTGGGGGGTTGACTATGGCTACACCTTC | CSVWGVDYGYTF
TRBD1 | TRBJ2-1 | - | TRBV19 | TGTGCCAGTAGTATTGACAGGGTTATCAATGAGCAGTTCTTC | CASSIDRVINEQFF
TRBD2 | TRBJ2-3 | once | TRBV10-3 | TGTGCCATCAGCCAAACTAGCGGGAGGACAGATACGCAGTATTTT | CAISQTSGRTDTQYF
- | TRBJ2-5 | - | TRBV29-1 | TGCAGCGCCGAGCGGGAGACCCAGTACTTC | CSAERETQYF
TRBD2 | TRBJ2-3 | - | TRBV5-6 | TGTGCCAGCAGGCGACTAGCGGGAGGGCTGAGCACAGATACGCAGTATTTT | CASRRLAGGLSTDTQYF
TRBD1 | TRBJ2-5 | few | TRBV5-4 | TGTGCCAGCAGCCCGGACCTCCCTGGACAGGGGGCTGAGACCCAGTACTTC | CASSPDLPGQGAETQYF
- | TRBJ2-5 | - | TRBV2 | TGTGCCAGCAGTTTCGGCGGGTGGGAGACCCAGTACTTC | CASSFGGWETQYF
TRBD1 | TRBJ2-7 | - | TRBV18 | TGTGCCAGCTCACCCTTCGGACAGGGCTCGGACTACGAGCAGTACTTC | CASSPFGQGSDYEQYF
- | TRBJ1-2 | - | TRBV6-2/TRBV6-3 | TGTGCCAGCAGTTCCATGGGCTTCGACACAGCCATTTATGGCTACACCTTC | CASSSMGFDTAIYGYTF
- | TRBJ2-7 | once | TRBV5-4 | TGTGCCAGCAGCTTGGCGGGGACCTACGAGCAGTACTTC | CASSLAGTYEQYF
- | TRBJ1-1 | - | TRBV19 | TGTGCCAGTAGTATAAAAGGGGCCCATAACACTGAAGCTTTCTTT | CASSIKGAHNTEAFF
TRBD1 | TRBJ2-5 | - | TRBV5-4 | TGTGCCAACAGCCGCGGGACAGGGGGCGGTCGAGAGACCCAGTACTTC | CANSRGTGGGRETQYF
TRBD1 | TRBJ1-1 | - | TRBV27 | TGTGCCAGCAGTGCAAGGACAGGGTACACTGAAGCTTTCTTT | CASSARTGYTEAFF
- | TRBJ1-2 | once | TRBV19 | TGTGCCAGCTCGAAGGAGGGCAGTAAGTACTATGGCTACACCTTC | CASSKEGSKYYGYTF
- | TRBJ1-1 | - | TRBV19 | TGTGCCAGTAGTCCTCCGACAGGACGTTACACTGAAGCTTTCTTT | CASSPPTGRYTEAFF
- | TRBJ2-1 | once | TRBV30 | TGTGCCTGGAGTAATTGCATGGCGGGCATTGAGCAGTTCTTC | CAWSNCMAGIEQFF
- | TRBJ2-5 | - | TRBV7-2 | TGTGCCAGCAACATTGACAGGAGGGAGACCCAGTACTTC | CASNIDRRETQYF
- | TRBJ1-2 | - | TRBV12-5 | TGTGCTAGTGGGACGGACTTGGACTATGGCTACACCTTC | CASGTDLDYGYTF
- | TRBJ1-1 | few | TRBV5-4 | TGTGCCAGCAGCTTGCCAATGAACACTGAAGCTTTCTTT | CASSLPMNTEAFF
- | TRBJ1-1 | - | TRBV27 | TGTGCCAGCAGTTTCCCAGGGGCGGTGGACACTGAAGCTTTCTTT | CASSFPGAVDTEAFF
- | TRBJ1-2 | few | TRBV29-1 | TGCAGCGTTAACGGAGCTGACAGTCGAGATGGCTACACCTTC | CSVNGADSRDGYTF
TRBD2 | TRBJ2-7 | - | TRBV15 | TGTGCCACCAGCAGAGATTTCGGGCTAGCGGAGTCCTACGAGCAGTACTTC | CATSRDFGLAESYEQYF
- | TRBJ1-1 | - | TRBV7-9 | TGTGCCAGCAGCTTAATGTGGGAGGGAGGTGAAGCTTTCTTT | CASSLMWEGGEAFF
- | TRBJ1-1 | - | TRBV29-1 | TGCAGCGTTAGCGAGGGAGACACTGAAGCTTTCTTT | CSVSEGDTEAFF
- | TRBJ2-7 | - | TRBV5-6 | TGTGCCAGCAGCTTGGGGGCCCAGGTCTACGAGCAGTACTTC | CASSLGAQVYEQYF
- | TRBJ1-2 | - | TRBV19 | TGTGCCAGTAGTACTTCTTTAGAGGCTGGCTACACCTTC | CASSTSLEAGYTF
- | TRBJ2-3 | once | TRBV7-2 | TGTGCCAGCAGCCCGGGGACTGATACGCAGTATTTT | CASSPGTDTQYF
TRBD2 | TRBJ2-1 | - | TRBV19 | TGTGCCAGTAGTATACTAGCGGGAGGGAACAATGAGCAGTTCTTC | CASSILAGGNNEQFF
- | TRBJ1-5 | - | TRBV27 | TGTGCCAGCAGTCCACTCGGCAGGGGCAATCAGCCCCAGCATTTT | CASSPLGRGNQPQHF
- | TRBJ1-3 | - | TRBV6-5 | TGTGCCAGCAGTTACTCCGGGGTCTCTGGAAACACCATATATTTT | CASSYSGVSGNTIYF
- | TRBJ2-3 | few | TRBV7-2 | TGTGCCAGCAGCTTAGACATTTCCACAGATACGCAGTATTTT | CASSLDISTDTQYF
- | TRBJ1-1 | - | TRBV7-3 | TGTGCCAGCAGCTCGGATCGGGACACTGAAGCTTTCTTT | CASSSDRDTEAFF
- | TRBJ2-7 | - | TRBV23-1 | TGCGCCAGCAGTCTTCGGCCGGGATTGGCCTACGAGCAGTACTTC | CASSLRPGLAYEQYF
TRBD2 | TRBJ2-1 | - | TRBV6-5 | TGTGCCAGCAAGAAAGGGACTAGCGGGAATAATGAGCAGTTCTTC | CASKKGTSGNNEQFF